This TCR beta chain derives from a study of vaccination and CD4 T cells after COVID-19. The CDR3 totals 16 residues. V was shortened by 0 bases and J by 8 bases, with 14 bases between the two germline ends. As for this clonotype: Its specificity is unknown.

An Oncomine TCR Beta short-read assay was used to sequence the DNA from cultured CD4+ T cells. TCRdb re-called the PCR reads through MiXCR, storing one row per CDR3 protein. This sample has some 4,300 distinct CDR3 sequences, with about 27% found just once. The sample's treatment: roughly ten-day PBMC culture with coronavirus spike peptide pools or control peptides (ViraFEST assay). Source material: CD4+ T cells from blood, cultured in vitro. The origin of this receptor is a human donor who had recovered from COVID-19. The rearrangement uses TRBV12-3 or TRBV12-4 and TRBJ1-6; no definite D call. The CDR3 region is CASSLASGGQDSPLHF. DNA of the CDR3: TGTGCCAGCAGTTTAGCATCGGGAGGGCAGGATTCACCCCTCCACTTT.